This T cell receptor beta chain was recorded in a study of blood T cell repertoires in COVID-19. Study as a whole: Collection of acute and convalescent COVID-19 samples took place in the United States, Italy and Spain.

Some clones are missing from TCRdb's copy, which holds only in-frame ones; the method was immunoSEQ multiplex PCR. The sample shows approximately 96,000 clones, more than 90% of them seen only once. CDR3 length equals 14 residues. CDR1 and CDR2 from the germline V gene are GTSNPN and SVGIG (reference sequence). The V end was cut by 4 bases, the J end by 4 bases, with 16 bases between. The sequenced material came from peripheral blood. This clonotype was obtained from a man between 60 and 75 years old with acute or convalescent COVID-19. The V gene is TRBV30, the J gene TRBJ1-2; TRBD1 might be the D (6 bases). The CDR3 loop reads CAWIPAGVIYGYTF. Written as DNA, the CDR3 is TGTGCCTGGATTCCGGCAGGGGTTATCTATGGCTACACCTTC.